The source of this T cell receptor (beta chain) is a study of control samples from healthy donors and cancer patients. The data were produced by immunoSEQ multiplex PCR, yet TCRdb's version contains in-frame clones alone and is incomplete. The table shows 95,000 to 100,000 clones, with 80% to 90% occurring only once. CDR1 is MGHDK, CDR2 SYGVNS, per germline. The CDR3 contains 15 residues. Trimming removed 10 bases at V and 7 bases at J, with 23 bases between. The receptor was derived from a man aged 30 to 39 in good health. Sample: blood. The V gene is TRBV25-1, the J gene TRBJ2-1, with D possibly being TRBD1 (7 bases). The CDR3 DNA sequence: TGTGCCACAGAAGGGGCGGGACAGAGGGGGAATGAGCAGTTCTTC. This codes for CATEGAGQRGNEQFF.